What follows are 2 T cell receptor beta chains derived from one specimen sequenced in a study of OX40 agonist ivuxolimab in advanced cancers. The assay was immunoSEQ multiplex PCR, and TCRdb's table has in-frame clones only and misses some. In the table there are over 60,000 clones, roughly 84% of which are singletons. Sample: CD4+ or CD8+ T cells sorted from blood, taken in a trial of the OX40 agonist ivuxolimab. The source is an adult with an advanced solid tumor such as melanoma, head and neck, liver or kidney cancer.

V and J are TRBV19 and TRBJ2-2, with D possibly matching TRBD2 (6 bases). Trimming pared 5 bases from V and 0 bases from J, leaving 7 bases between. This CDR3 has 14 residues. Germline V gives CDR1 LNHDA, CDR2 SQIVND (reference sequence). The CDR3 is CASSAGPNTGELFF. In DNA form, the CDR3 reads TGTGCCAGTAGTGCGGGACCGAACACCGGGGAGCTGTTTTTT. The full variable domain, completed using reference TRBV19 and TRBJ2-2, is DGGITQSPKYLFRKEGQNVTLSCEQNLNHDAMYWYRQDPGQGLRLIYYSQIVNDFQKGDIAEGYSVSREKKESFPLTVTSAQKNPTAFYLCASSAGPNTGELFFGEGSRLTVL.

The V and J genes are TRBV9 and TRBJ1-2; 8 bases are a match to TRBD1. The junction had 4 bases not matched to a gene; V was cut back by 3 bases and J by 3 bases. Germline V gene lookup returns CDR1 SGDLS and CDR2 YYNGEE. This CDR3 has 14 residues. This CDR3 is CASSATDRDYGYTF. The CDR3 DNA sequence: TGTGCCAGCAGCGCCACGGACAGGGACTATGGCTACACCTTC.